Below are 3 T cell receptor beta chains sequenced from a single sample in a study of beta chain features in type 1 diabetes. The investigators reverse transcribed all of the isolated RNA, so they sequenced expressed TCRB transcripts. TCRdb keeps only in-frame clones here, not all; method: immunoSEQ multiplex PCR. The repertoire includes around 250,000 clones, approximately 15% of them detected once, and almost 0.02% sits in the top ten. What these receptors recognize is not known. Study-level findings and limits: TCRB CDR3 length was moderately but significantly reduced in all four CD4+ subsets of Type 1 diabetes patients.

The sequencing input was naive CD4+ T cells from blood. All receptors come from a man younger than 40 with type 1 diabetes.

The sample holds a few counts of this clone. The V and J genes are TRBV2 and TRBJ2-5; 12 bases are shared with TRBD2. This CDR3 comprises 15 residues. Germline V gene lookup returns CDR1 SNHLY and CDR2 FYNNEI. The V gene end was trimmed by 6 bases and the J gene end by 4 bases; junction bases not matched to a gene: 6. The CDR3, as DNA: TGTGCCAGCAGGACTAGCGGGGGTCGTTCAGAGACCCAGTACTTC. The encoded protein is CASRTSGGRSETQYF.

This clone showed up just a few times. J is TRBJ2-7 and V is TRBV5-1; 9 bases are shared with TRBD2. Germline V gene lookup returns CDR1 SGHRS and CDR2 YFSETQ. V lost 4 bases to trimming and J lost 3 bases; unmatched junction nucleotides: 11. The CDR3 sequence is 16 residues long. This chain's CDR3 is CASSPGGTSLLYEQYF. In nucleotides, the CDR3 is TGCGCCAGCAGCCCCGGAGGGACTAGCTTACTCTACGAGCAGTACTTC.

The chain carries TRBV30 and TRBJ1-1, with a weak D call TRBD1 (6 bases). Germline V gene lookup returns CDR1 GTSNPN and CDR2 SVGIG (reference sequence). Between the trimmed V and J ends, which lost 3 bases and 4 bases, there was a span of 18 bases. The CDR3 loop spans 15 amino acids. CDR3 DNA sequence: TGTGCCTGGAGCCCCCTAACAGGGCTCAGCACTGAAGCTTTCTTT. Translated: CAWSPLTGLSTEAFF.